This record concerns one T cell receptor beta chain sequence. This specimen belongs to a study of blood T cell repertoires in COVID-19. In the study overall: Sources were T cells, B-cell-depleted T cells, or PBMCs; the material itself was cDNA or gDNA.

Germline V gene lookup returns CDR1 LNHDA and CDR2 SQIVND (reference sequence). The V end lost 3 bases, the J end lost 1 base, and 12 bases lay between the germline ends. CDR3 size: 15 residues. Assay used: immunoSEQ multiplex PCR; TCRdb lists only in-frame clones, some missing. The sample contains around 300,000 clones, around 87% of which appear only once. Participants spanned ages about 18 to 90 years and resided in 20 to 30 US areas. Participant-reported clinical history was the basis for cohort assignment. Donors in Cohort 3 who had recovered were those with two negative PCRs, healthcare professional clearance, or resolution of their symptoms.

This TCR derives from a woman aged 30 to 39 who had recovered from COVID-19. Source material: PBMCs or T cells enriched from blood (not recorded which). This chain connects TRBV19 to TRBJ1-1; D may be TRBD1 (5 bases). The DNA for the CDR3 is TGTGCCAGTAGTATCCCGACAGTGAAGAACACTGAAGCTTTCTTT. The encoded protein is CASSIPTVKNTEAFF.